This entry lists 8 T cell receptor beta chains sequenced from one sample in a study of blood T cell repertoires in COVID-19. Libraries were prepared by immunoSEQ multiplex PCR; TCRdb keeps only in-frame clonotypes and omits some of them. The sample has about 280,000 clones, around 90% seen once. Sequences were obtained from peripheral blood. The receptors here all came from a man aged 50 to 59 with acute or convalescent COVID-19.

The chain recombines TRBV6-4 with TRBJ1-5, with unresolved D. Germline-derived CDR1 and CDR2 are MRHNA and SNTAGT. Deletions cut 6 bases from V and 4 bases from J, with 10 bases between. This CDR3 region has 13 residues. CDR3 in amino acids: CASSREWNQPQHF. CDR3 in DNA: TGTGCCAGCAGCCGGGAGTGGAATCAGCCCCAGCATTTT.

V and J are TRBV25-1 and TRBJ2-1, with D perhaps TRBD2 (6 bases). Trimming removed 6 bases at V and 0 bases at J, with 15 bases between. Per the germline V gene, CDR1 is MGHDK and CDR2 is SYGVNS. The CDR3 is 16 residues long. The CDR3 region has the DNA TGTGCCAGCAGCCCCAATCGGGGGAGCTCCTACAATGAGCAGTTCTTC. This gives the protein CASSPNRGSSYNEQFF.

J is TRBJ1-4 and V is TRBV11-2; perhaps TRBD1 as D (6 bases). Germline-derived CDR1 and CDR2 are SGHAT and FQNNGV. This CDR3 region has 19 residues. V was pared by 5 bases and J by 0 bases, with 22 bases between. The CDR3 loop is CASSPLGVGGHATNEKLFF. The CDR3 DNA reads as TGTGCCAGCAGCCCCCTGGGAGTGGGGGGGCATGCAACTAATGAAAAACTGTTTTTT.

The chain couples TRBV9 to TRBJ2-7; D might be TRBD1 (6 bases). This CDR3 has 14 residues. From germline, CDR1 is SGDLS and CDR2 YYNGEE. Between the trimmed V and J ends, which lost 3 bases and 6 bases, there was a span of 16 bases. In DNA form, the CDR3 reads TGTGCCAGCAGCGAGCTAGGACAGTTGGGCGAGCAGTACTTC. This codes for CASSELGQLGEQYF.

This clone was recorded once. The gene calls are TRBV7-3 and TRBJ2-7; the match to TRBD1 covers 9 bases. This CDR3 has 15 residues. CDR1 is SGHTA, CDR2 FQGTGA, per germline. J lost 3 bases, V lost 6 bases, and 9 bases had no gene match. The CDR3 protein is CASSPGTGLIYEQYF. The CDR3 region has the DNA TGTGCCAGCAGTCCCGGGACAGGGCTGATCTACGAGCAGTACTTC.

The chain uses TRBV7-9 and TRBJ1-5, with TRBD1 as a possible D gene (5 bases). Germline CDR1 and CDR2: SEHNR and FQNEAQ (reference sequence). With 0 bases removed from V and 7 bases from J, the gap between germline ends came to 19 bases. The CDR3 extends over 17 amino acids. The CDR3 loop is CASSLASGTGREQPQHF. The CDR3 nucleotides read TGTGCCAGCAGCTTAGCCTCTGGGACTGGGAGGGAACAGCCCCAGCATTTT. The full variable domain, rest sourced from reference TRBV7-9 and TRBJ1-5, is DTGVSQNPRHKITKRGQNVTFRCDPISEHNRLYWYRQTLGQGPEFLTYFQNEAQLEKSRLLSDRFSAERPKGSFSTLEIQRTEQGDSAMYLCASSLASGTGREQPQHFGDGTRLSIL.

The chain recombines TRBV18 with TRBJ1-5, with 12 bases matching TRBD1. This CDR3 spans 15 amino acids. Per the germline V gene, CDR1 is KGHSH and CDR2 is LQKENI. Trimming cost V 6 bases and J 6 bases; bases outside gene matches: 6. CDR3 sequence reads: CASSLGTGGGQPQHF. The CDR3, as DNA: TGTGCCAGCTCCCTCGGGACAGGGGGCGGTCAGCCCCAGCATTTT. Full variable domain (remainder filled in from reference TRBV18 and TRBJ1-5): NAGVMQNPRHLVRRRGQEARLRCSPMKGHSHVYWYRQLPEEGLKFMVYLQKENIIDESGMPKERFSAEFPKEGPSILRIQQVVRGDSAAYFCASSLGTGGGQPQHFGDGTRLSIL.

This clone appeared a few times. The CDR3 region is CAWSLWGGPGELFF. The CDR3 DNA follows: TGTGCCTGGAGCCTTTGGGGGGGACCCGGGGAGCTGTTTTTT. The chain employs TRBV30 and TRBJ2-2; 7 bases line up with TRBD2. Trimming cost V 3 bases and J 6 bases; bases outside gene matches: 7. CDR1 and CDR2 from the germline V gene are GTSNPN and SVGIG (reference sequence). The CDR3 extends over 14 amino acids. Combining the CDR3 with reference TRBV30 and TRBJ2-2 gives the whole variable domain SQTIHQWPATLVQPVGSPLSLECTVEGTSNPNLYWYRQAAGRGLQLLFYSVGIGQISSEVPQNLSASRPQDRQFILSSKKLLLSDSGFYLCAWSLWGGPGELFFGEGSRLTVL.